This T cell receptor beta chain appears in the sequencing data of a study of identical twins. The CDR3 covers 15 residues. The ends were cut back, 6 bases at V and 3 bases at J, with 17 bases in the middle. Germline lookup yields CDR1 MNHEY and CDR2 SVGAGI. TCRdb re-called the 5' RACE reads with MiXCR, one entry per CDR3 protein. The table records 1.5 million to 2 million distinct CDR3 sequences, 32% of them present only once. Sample: cord blood. The receptor comes from a newborn girl in good health. This chain joins TRBV6-5 and TRBJ1-2, with D unclear. The DNA for the CDR3 is TGTGCCAGCAGACCCCTTTCACGGGAGGACTATGGCTACACCTTC. The encoded protein is CASRPLSREDYGYTF.